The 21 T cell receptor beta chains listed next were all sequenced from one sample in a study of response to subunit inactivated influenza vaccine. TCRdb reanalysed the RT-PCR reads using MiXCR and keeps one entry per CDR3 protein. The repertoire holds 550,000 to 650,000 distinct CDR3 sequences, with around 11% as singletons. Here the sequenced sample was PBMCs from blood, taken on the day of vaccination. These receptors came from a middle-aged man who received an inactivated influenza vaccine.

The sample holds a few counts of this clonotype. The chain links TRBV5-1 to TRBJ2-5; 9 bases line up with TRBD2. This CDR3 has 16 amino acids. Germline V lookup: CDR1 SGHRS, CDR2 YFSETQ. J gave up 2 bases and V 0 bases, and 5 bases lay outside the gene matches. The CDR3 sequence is CASSLVGTSLQETQYF. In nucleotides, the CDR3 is TGCGCCAGCAGCTTGGTGGGGACTAGCCTTCAAGAGACCCAGTACTTC.

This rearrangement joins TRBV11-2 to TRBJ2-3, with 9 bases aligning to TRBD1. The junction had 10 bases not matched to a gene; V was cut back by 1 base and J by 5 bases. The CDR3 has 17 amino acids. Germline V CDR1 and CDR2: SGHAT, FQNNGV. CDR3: CASSLVGGQGMGDTQYF. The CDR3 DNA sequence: TGTGCCAGCAGCTTAGTTGGGGGACAGGGTATGGGAGATACGCAGTATTTT.

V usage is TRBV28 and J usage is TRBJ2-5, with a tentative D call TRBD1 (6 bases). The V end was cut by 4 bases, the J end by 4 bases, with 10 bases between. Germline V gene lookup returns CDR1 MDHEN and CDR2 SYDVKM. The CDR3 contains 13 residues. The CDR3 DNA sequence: TGTGCCAGCAGTTACAGGGTTGTAGAGACCCAGTACTTC. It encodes CASSYRVVETQYF.

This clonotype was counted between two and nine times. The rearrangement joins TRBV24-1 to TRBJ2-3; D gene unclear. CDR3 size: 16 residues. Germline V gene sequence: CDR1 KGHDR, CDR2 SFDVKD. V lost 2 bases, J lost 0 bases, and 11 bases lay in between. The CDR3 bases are TGTGCCACCAGTGATTACCCCTCGGCCAGCACAGATACGCAGTATTTT. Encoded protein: CATSDYPSASTDTQYF.

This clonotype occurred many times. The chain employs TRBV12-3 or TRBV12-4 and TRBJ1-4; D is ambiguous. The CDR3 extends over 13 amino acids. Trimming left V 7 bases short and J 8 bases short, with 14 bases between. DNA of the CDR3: TGTGCCAGCATCCGGACCCTGGGGGAAAAACTGTTTTTT. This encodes CASIRTLGEKLFF.

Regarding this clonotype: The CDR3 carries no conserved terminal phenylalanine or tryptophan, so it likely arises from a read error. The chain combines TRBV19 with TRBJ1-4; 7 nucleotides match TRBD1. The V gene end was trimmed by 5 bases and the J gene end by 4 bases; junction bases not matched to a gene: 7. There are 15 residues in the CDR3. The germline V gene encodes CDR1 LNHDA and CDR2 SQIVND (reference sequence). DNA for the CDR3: TGTGCCAGTAGTCTCCGGGACAGTGATAATGAAAAACTGTTTATT. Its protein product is CASSLRDSDNEKLFI.

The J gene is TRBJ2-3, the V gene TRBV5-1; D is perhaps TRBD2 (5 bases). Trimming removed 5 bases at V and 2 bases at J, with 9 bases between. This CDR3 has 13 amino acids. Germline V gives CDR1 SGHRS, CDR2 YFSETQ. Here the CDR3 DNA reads TGCGCCAGCAGGGACTCGTACACAGATACGCAGTATTTT. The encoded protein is CASRDSYTDTQYF.

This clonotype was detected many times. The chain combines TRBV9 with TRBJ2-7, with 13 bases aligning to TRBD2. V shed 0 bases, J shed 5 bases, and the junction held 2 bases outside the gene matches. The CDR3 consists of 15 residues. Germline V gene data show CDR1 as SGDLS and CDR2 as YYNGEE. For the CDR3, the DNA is TGTGCCAGCAGCGTAGGGACTAGCGGGAGCCACGAGCAGTACTTC. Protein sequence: CASSVGTSGSHEQYF.

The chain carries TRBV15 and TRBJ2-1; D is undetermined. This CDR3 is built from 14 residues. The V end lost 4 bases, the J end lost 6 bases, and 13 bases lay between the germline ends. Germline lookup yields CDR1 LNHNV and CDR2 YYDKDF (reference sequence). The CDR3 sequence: CATSIKSRSNEQFF. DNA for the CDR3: TGTGCCACCAGCATAAAAAGCAGGAGCAATGAGCAGTTCTTC.

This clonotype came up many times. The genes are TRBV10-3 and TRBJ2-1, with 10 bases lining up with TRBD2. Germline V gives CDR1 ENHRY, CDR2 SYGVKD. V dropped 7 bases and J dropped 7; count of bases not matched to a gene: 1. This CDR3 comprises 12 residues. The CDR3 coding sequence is TGTGCCATCATGACTAGCGGGAATGAGCAGTTCTTC. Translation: CAIMTSGNEQFF.

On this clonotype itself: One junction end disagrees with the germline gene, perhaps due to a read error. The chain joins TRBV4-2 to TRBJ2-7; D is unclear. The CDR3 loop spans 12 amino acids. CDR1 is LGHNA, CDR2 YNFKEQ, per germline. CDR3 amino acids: CAMSPRLYGQYF. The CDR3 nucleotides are TGTGCCATGAGCCCCAGGCTCTACGGGCAGTACTTC.

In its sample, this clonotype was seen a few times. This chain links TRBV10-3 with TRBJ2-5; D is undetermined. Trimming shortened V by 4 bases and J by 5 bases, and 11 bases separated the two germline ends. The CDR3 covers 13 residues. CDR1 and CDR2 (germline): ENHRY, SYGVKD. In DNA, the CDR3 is TGTGCCATCAGTGGGGTAGCTGGGGAGACCCAGTACTTC. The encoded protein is CAISGVAGETQYF.

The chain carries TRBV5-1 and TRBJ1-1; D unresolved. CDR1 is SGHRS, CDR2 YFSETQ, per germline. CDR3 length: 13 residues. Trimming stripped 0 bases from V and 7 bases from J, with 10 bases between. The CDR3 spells CASSLAEGSEAFF. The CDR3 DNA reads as TGCGCCAGCAGCTTGGCCGAAGGCAGTGAAGCTTTCTTT.

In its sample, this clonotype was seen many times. This chain's CDR3 is CASSSGLAGGEQFF. DNA for the CDR3: TGTGCCAGCAGCTCGGGACTAGCGGGAGGTGAGCAGTTCTTC. This chain connects TRBV11-2 to TRBJ2-1, with 15 bases aligning to TRBD2. V lost 4 bases to trimming and J lost 9 bases; unmatched junction nucleotides: 1. The germline V gene encodes CDR1 SGHAT and CDR2 FQNNGV. The CDR3 covers 14 residues. The whole variable domain, remainder taken from reference TRBV11-2 and TRBJ2-1, is EAGVAQSPRYKIIEKRQSVAFWCNPISGHATLYWYQQILGQGPKLLIQFQNNGVVDDSQLPKDRFSAERLKGVDSTLKIQPAKLEDSAVYLCASSSGLAGGEQFFGPGTRLTVL.

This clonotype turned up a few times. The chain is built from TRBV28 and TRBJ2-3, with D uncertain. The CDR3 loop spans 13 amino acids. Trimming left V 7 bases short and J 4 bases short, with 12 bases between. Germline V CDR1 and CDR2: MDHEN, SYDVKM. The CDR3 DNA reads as TGTGCCAGCACCGTTGAGTCGGCAGATACGCAGTATTTT. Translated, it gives CASTVESADTQYF. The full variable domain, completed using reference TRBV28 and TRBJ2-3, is DVKVTQSSRYLVKRTGEKVFLECVQDMDHENMFWYRQDPGLGLRLIYFSYDVKMKEKGDIPEGYSVSREKKERFSLILESASTNQTSMYLCASTVESADTQYFGPGTRLTVL.

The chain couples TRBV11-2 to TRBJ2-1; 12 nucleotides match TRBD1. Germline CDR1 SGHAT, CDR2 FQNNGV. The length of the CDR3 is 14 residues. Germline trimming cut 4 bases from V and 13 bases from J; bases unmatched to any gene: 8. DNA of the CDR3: TGTGCCAGCAGCTCCACCAGGGACAGGGGGCCCCAGTTCTTC. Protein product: CASSSTRDRGPQFF.

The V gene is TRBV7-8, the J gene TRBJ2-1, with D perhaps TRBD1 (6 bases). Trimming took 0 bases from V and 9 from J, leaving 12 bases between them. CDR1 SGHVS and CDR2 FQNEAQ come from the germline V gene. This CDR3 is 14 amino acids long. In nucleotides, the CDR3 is TGTGCCAGCAGCTTAGCGCGCCAGGGGAGTGAGCAGTTCTTC. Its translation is CASSLARQGSEQFF. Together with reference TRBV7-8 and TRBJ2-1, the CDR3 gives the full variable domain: GAGVSQSPRYKVAKRGQDVALRCDPISGHVSLFWYQQALGQGPEFLTYFQNEAQLDKSGLPSDRFFAERPEGSVSTLKIQRTQQEDSAVYLCASSLARQGSEQFFGPGTRLTVL.

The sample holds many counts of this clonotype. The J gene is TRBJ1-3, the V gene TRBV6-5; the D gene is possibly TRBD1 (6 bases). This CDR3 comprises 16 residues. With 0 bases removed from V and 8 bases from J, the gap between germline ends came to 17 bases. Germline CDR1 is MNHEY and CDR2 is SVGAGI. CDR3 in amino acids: CASSYSGPPKGDTIYF. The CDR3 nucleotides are TGTGCCAGCAGTTACTCGGGTCCGCCCAAGGGGGACACCATATATTTT.

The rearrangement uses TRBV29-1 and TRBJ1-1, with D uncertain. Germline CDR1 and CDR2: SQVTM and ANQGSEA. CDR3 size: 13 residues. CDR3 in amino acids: CSAMGRGSTEAFF. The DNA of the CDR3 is TGCAGTGCCATGGGCAGAGGAAGCACTGAAGCTTTCTTT.

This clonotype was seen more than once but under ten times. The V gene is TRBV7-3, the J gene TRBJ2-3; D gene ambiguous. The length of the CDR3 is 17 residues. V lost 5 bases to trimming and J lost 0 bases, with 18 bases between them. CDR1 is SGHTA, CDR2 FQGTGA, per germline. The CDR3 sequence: CASSKGSGYTSTDTQYF. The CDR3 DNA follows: TGTGCCAGCAGCAAAGGTTCGGGTTACACTAGCACAGATACGCAGTATTTT.

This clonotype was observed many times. The CDR3 reads CASSQVGAGVLNNEQFF. The CDR3 DNA sequence: TGTGCCAGCAGCCAAGTAGGAGCGGGAGTTTTGAACAATGAGCAGTTCTTC. This rearrangement joins TRBV4-2 to TRBJ2-1; the match to TRBD2 covers 8 bases. Germline assignment: CDR1 LGHNA and CDR2 YNFKEQ. CDR3 length equals 17 residues. After removal of 1 base from V and 5 bases from J, the junction contained 10 bases not matched to a gene.